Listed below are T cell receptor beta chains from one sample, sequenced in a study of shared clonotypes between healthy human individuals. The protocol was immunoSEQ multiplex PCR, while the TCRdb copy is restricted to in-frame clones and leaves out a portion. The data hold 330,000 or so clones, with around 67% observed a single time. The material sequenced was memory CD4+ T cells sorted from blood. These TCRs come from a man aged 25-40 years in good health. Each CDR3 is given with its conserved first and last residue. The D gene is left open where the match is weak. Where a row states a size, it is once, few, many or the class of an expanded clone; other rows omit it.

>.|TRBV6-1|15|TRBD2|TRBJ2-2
CASSELPGGIGELFF
TGTGCCAGCAGTGAATTGCCGGGAGGGATCGGGGAGCTGTTTTTT
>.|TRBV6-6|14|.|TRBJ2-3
CASNKDMSTDAQYF
TGTGCCAGCAACAAAGACATGAGCACAGATGCGCAGTATTTT
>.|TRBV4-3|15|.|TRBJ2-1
CASSQGSPFYNEQFF
TGCGCCAGCAGCCAAGGTAGTCCATTTTACAATGAGCAGTTCTTC
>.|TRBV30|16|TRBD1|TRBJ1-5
CAWSVPTRQGAQPQHF
TGTGCCTGGAGTGTCCCTACAAGACAGGGCGCCCAGCCCCAGCATTTT
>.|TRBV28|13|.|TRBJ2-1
CASNVGQYNEQFF
TGTGCCAGCAATGTGGGTCAGTACAATGAGCAGTTCTTC
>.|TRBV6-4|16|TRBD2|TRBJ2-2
CASREVAGLYTGELFF
TGTGCCAGCAGAGAGGTAGCGGGCCTTTACACCGGGGAGCTGTTTTTT
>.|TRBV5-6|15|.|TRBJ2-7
CASSSAGRVLYEQYF
TGTGCCAGCAGCTCGGCGGGCAGGGTTCTATACGAGCAGTACTTC
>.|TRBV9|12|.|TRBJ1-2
CASSVLGGGYTF
TGTGCCAGCAGCGTTCTCGGGGGTGGCTACACCTTC
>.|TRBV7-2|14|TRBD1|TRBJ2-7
CASSSQTGTYEQYF
TGTGCCAGCAGCAGCCAGACAGGGACCTACGAGCAGTACTTC
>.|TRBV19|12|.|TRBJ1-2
CASSIRGNGYTF
TGTGCCAGTAGTATAAGAGGGAATGGCTACACCTTC
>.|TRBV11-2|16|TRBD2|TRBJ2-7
CASSLEGTSGKYEQYF
TGTGCCAGCAGCTTAGAGGGGACTAGCGGGAAATACGAGCAGTACTTC
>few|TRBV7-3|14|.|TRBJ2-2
CASSLNSNTGELFF
TGTGCCAGCAGCTTAAACTCGAACACCGGGGAGCTGTTTTTT
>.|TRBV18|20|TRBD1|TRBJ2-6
CASSPYQRGQGAAGANVLTF
TGTGCCAGCTCACCGTATCAACGGGGACAGGGGGCTGCTGGGGCCAACGTCCTGACTTTC
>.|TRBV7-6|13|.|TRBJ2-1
CASSIGGINEQFF
TGTGCCAGCAGCATAGGAGGGATCAATGAGCAGTTCTTC
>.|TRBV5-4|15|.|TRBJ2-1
CALDSPGLTYNEQFF
TGTGCCCTGGACTCCCCGGGGCTAACCTACAATGAGCAGTTCTTC
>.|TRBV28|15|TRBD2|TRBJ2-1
CASSPGTSRGPEQFF
TGTGCCAGCAGTCCAGGGACTAGCAGGGGCCCTGAGCAGTTCTTC
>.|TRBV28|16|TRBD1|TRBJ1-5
CASSLPGTGYYQPQHF
TGTGCCAGCAGTTTACCCGGGACAGGGTACTATCAGCCCCAGCATTTT
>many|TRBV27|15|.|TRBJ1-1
CASRSQAGTLTEAFF
TGTGCCAGCAGATCACAGGCCGGGACACTGACTGAAGCTTTCTTT
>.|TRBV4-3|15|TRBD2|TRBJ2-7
CASSQTSGGLGEQYF
TGCGCCAGCAGCCAAACGTCGGGAGGCTTAGGGGAGCAGTACTTC
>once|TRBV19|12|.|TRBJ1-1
CASSIDGRRAFF
TGTGCCAGTAGTATAGATGGTCGACGGGCTTTCTTT
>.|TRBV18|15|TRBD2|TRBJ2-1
CASSPGTSGIREQFF
TGTGCCAGCTCACCGGGCACTAGCGGGATACGGGAGCAGTTCTTC
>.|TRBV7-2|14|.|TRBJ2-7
CASSLLAWKGEQYF
TGTGCCAGCAGCTTATTGGCCTGGAAGGGCGAGCAGTACTTC
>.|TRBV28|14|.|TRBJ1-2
CASHQAGRRDGYTF
TGTGCCAGCCACCAGGCCGGGCGGCGGGATGGCTACACCTTC
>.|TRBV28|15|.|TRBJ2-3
CASSLGGDFTDTQYF
TGTGCCAGCTCCCTTGGTGGGGATTTCACAGATACGCAGTATTTT
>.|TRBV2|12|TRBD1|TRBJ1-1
CASIRDRDEAFF
TGTGCCAGCATAAGAGACAGGGACGAAGCTTTCTTT
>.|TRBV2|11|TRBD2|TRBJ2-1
CASDLAGGKFF
TGTGCCAGTGACCTAGCGGGAGGGAAGTTCTTC
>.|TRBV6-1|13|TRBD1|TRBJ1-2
CASSVGTGDGYTF
TGTGCCAGCAGTGTCGGGACAGGGGATGGCTACACCTTC
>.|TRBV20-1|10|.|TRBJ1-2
CSAPIYGYTF
TGCAGTGCTCCAATCTATGGCTACACCTTC
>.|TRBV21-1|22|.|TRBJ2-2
CASSKKEYGTSGRAKNTGELFF
TGTGCCAGCAGCAAAAAAGAATATGGGACTAGCGGGAGGGCTAAGAACACCGGGGAGCTGTTTTTT
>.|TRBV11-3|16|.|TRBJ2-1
CASSPGRWEASDEQFF
TGTGCCAGCAGCCCGGGCCGATGGGAGGCTTCCGATGAGCAGTTCTTC
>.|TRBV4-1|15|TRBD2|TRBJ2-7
CASSQADGRAGEQYF
TGCGCCAGCAGCCAAGCAGACGGGAGAGCGGGGGAGCAGTACTTC
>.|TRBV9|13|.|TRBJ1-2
CASSVRTGGGYTF
TGTGCCAGCAGCGTTCGAACAGGAGGGGGCTACACCTTC
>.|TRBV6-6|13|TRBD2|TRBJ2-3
CASSGTSGHTQYF
TGTGCCAGCAGTGGGACTAGCGGACATACGCAGTATTTT
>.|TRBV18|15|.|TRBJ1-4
CASSGRVESNEKLFF
TGTGCCAGCTCTGGTCGCGTCGAATCGAATGAAAAACTGTTTTTT
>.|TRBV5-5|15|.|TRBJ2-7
CASSFVISGNYEQYF
TGTGCCAGCAGCTTCGTGATTAGCGGAAACTACGAGCAGTACTTC
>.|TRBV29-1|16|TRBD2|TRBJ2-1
CSVYKTSGSSYNEQFF
TGCAGCGTCTACAAGACTAGCGGGAGCTCCTACAATGAGCAGTTCTTC
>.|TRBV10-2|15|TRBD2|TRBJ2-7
CASSSATGGPSEQYF
TGCGCCAGCAGCTCGGCGACGGGAGGGCCTAGCGAGCAGTACTTC
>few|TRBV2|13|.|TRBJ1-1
CASSIQINTEAFF
TGTGCCAGCAGTATACAGATTAACACTGAAGCTTTCTTT